The next 21 T cell receptor beta chains were all read from a single sample in a study of blood T cell repertoires in COVID-19. Repertoires were generated with immunoSEQ multiplex PCR, while TCRdb's copy carries only in-frame clones and drops some. This sample yields 250,000 or so clones, of which around nine tenths are seen a single time; approximately 1.6% belongs to the top ten. The sample consisted of PBMCs or T cells enriched from blood (not recorded which). All receptors derive from a woman in her forties or fifties who had recovered from COVID-19.

The chain carries TRBV29-1 and TRBJ1-2; D not resolved. The CDR3 extends over 12 amino acids. The ends were cut back, 5 bases at V and 4 bases at J, with 11 bases in the middle. From germline, CDR1 is SQVTM and CDR2 ANQGSEA. The CDR3, as DNA: TGCAGCGTTTCAGAACAGAGCTATGGCTACACCTTC. Its protein is CSVSEQSYGYTF.

This sequence joins TRBV10-1 and TRBJ2-1; D is ambiguous. The CDR3 extends over 12 amino acids. The V gene lost 4 bases and the J gene lost 7 bases, with 8 bases spanning the gap. The germline V gene encodes CDR1 WNHNN and CDR2 SYGVQD (reference sequence). CDR3 sequence reads: CASSAGSNEQFF. The DNA of the CDR3 is TGCGCCAGCAGTGCGGGTTCGAATGAGCAGTTCTTC.

This sequence joins TRBV5-1 and TRBJ1-2, with TRBD1 matching over 7 bases. The J segment lost 8 bases and the V segment lost 4 bases, leaving 11 bases of the junction unmatched. The germline V gene encodes CDR1 SGHRS and CDR2 YFSETQ. The CDR3 covers 14 residues. The CDR3 sequence is CASSPRTGEAGYTF. For the CDR3, the DNA is TGCGCCAGCAGCCCAAGAACAGGGGAGGCCGGCTACACCTTC.

The chain couples TRBV3-1 (or the pseudogene TRBV3-2) to TRBJ2-7; 10 bases are shared with TRBD2. The J segment lost 1 base and the V segment lost 4 bases, leaving 19 bases of the junction unmatched. The CDR3 spans 20 residues. The germline CDR1 and CDR2 sequences are LGHDT and YNNKEL (reference sequence). The CDR3 DNA sequence: TGTGCCAGCAGCCTTGGACAGGGACTGGGGGCTAGCGGGGGTTCCTACGAGCAGTACTTC. Protein sequence: CASSLGQGLGASGGSYEQYF.

The rearrangement uses TRBV19 and TRBJ1-2; 8 bases align to TRBD1. Trimming took 10 bases from V and 13 from J; bases not matched to a gene: 11. The CDR3 covers 11 residues. Germline CDR1 is LNHDA and CDR2 is SQIVND (reference sequence). The CDR3 nucleotides are TGTGCCACCGGGACAGGTACTATGCGCACCTTC. This translates into CATGTGTMRTF.

This chain links TRBV30 with TRBJ2-2, with D tentatively TRBD1 (6 bases). V lost 0 bases, J lost 4 bases, and 9 bases lay in between. Germline V lookup: CDR1 GTSNPN, CDR2 SVGIG (reference sequence). The CDR3 length is 14 residues. The CDR3 DNA sequence: TGTGCCTGGAGTGTAATAGGGGGCACCGGGGAGCTGTTTTTT. Its translation is CAWSVIGGTGELFF.

The rearrangement links TRBV24-1 to TRBJ2-1; 11 positions agree with TRBD2. Trimming took 9 bases from V and 4 from J; bases not matched to a gene: 7. Per the germline V gene, CDR1 is KGHDR and CDR2 is SFDVKD. CDR3 length: 15 residues. The chain's CDR3 is CATSSGRNGYNEQFF. Here the CDR3 DNA reads TGTGCCACCTCTAGCGGGAGGAACGGATACAATGAGCAGTTCTTC.

The CDR3 loop reads CASSATSGRYNEQFF. For the CDR3, the DNA is TGTGCCAGCAGCGCGACTAGCGGGAGGTATAATGAGCAGTTCTTC. The rearrangement links TRBV7-3 to TRBJ2-1, with 13 bases matching TRBD2. Germline trimming cut 5 bases from V and 7 bases from J; bases unmatched to any gene: 5. The CDR3 totals 15 residues. Germline V CDR1 and CDR2: SGHTA, FQGTGA. The variable domain in full, completed from reference TRBV7-3 and TRBJ2-1, reads GAGVSQTPSNKVTEKGKYVELRCDPISGHTALYWYRQSLGQGPEFLIYFQGTGAADDSGLPNDRFFAVRPEGSVSTLKIQRTERGDSAVYLCASSATSGRYNEQFFGPGTRLTVL.

The chain combines TRBV7-3 with TRBJ2-3, with 9 nucleotides matching TRBD1. This CDR3 has 18 amino acids. CDR1 and CDR2 (germline): SGHTA, FQGTGA. J gave up 3 bases and V 5 bases, and 15 bases lay outside the gene matches. CDR3 loop: CASSDTLPGQGRTDTQYF. CDR3 bases: TGTGCCAGCAGCGATACTTTACCGGGACAGGGAAGGACAGATACGCAGTATTTT.

The chain recombines TRBV6-1 with TRBJ2-7; 8 bases are shared with TRBD1. V was pared by 4 bases and J by 2 bases, with 10 bases of the junction left unmatched. The CDR3 is 16 amino acids. Germline V gene sequence: CDR1 MNHNS, CDR2 SASEGT. The CDR3 spells CASSVAVGQGTYEQYF. CDR3 bases: TGTGCCAGCAGTGTCGCCGTTGGACAGGGCACCTACGAGCAGTACTTC.

J is TRBJ1-1 and V is TRBV11-2; D perhaps matches TRBD1 (5 bases). The V end was cut by 11 bases, the J end by 3 bases, with 22 bases between. The germline CDR1 and CDR2 sequences are SGHAT and FQNNGV. The CDR3 contains 15 residues. The CDR3 spells CAGERLGARDTEAFF. The DNA for the CDR3 is TGTGCCGGAGAAAGGTTAGGGGCTCGGGACACTGAAGCTTTCTTT.

The chain employs TRBV18 and TRBJ2-7; D remains unclear. V was shortened by 0 bases and J by 0 bases, with 6 bases between the two germline ends. This CDR3 comprises 14 residues. Germline V gene sequence: CDR1 KGHSH, CDR2 LQKENI. CDR3 nucleotide sequence: TGTGCCAGCTCACCACCGTACAACTCCTACGAGCAGTACTTC. This encodes CASSPPYNSYEQYF.

The count of this clone is one. The V gene is TRBV29-1, the J gene TRBJ2-1; D is possibly TRBD1 (5 bases). Germline values: CDR1 SQVTM, CDR2 ANQGSEA. V was clipped by 3 bases and J by 7 bases, with 13 bases between them. The CDR3 spans 13 residues. CDR3 DNA: TGCAGCGTTGACCCAGGGCCTCGGAATGAGCAGTTCTTC. Translated, it gives CSVDPGPRNEQFF.

The V gene is TRBV3-1 (or the pseudogene TRBV3-2), the J gene TRBJ2-7; 7 bases fit TRBD1. Germline V gene sequence: CDR1 LGHDT, CDR2 YNNKEL (reference sequence). Trimming took 5 bases from V and 3 from J; bases not matched to a gene: 7. CDR3 length: 14 residues. In DNA, the CDR3 is TGTGCCAGCAGCTACGACAGGGTCAGCTACGAGCAGTACTTC. This codes for CASSYDRVSYEQYF.

The chain couples TRBV4-3 to TRBJ2-3; TRBD2 matches 11 bases. CDR3 length equals 14 residues. Germline CDR1 and CDR2: LGHNA and YSLEER. After removal of 4 bases from V and 3 bases from J, the junction contained 0 bases not matched to a gene. In DNA, the CDR3 is TGCGCCAGCAGCCTAGCGGGAGGGACAGATACGCAGTATTTT. This codes for CASSLAGGTDTQYF.

The chain is built from TRBV11-2 and TRBJ1-3; tentative D call: TRBD1 (6 bases). CDR3 length: 15 residues. The germline V and J ends were trimmed by 5 bases and 0 bases, with 11 bases remaining between them. The germline V gene encodes CDR1 SGHAT and CDR2 FQNNGV. Written as DNA, the CDR3 is TGTGCCAGCAGCCCCCAGGGGAGCTCTGGAAACACCATATATTTT. Its protein is CASSPQGSSGNTIYF.

The chain combines TRBV5-4 with TRBJ1-1; D not resolved. The CDR3 has 15 residues. The V gene lost 4 bases and the J gene lost 2 bases, with 15 bases spanning the gap. CDR1 and CDR2 from the germline V gene are SGHNT and YYREEE (reference sequence). CDR3 sequence (DNA): TGTGCCAGCAGCCCTTTGAGGGCTCAAAACACTGAAGCTTTCTTT. It encodes CASSPLRAQNTEAFF. Based on the CDR3 plus reference TRBV5-4 and TRBJ1-1, the full variable domain is ETGVTQSPTHLIKTRGQQVTLRCSSQSGHNTVSWYQQALGQGPQFIFQYYREEENGRGNFPPRFSGLQFPNYSSELNVNALELDDSALYLCASSPLRAQNTEAFFGQGTRLTVV.

This rearrangement joins TRBV5-6 to TRBJ2-1; 7 bases fit TRBD2. The ends lost 5 bases at V and 6 bases at J; junction bases unmatched: 5. CDR1 is SGHDT and CDR2 is YYEEEE in the germline V gene. The CDR3 consists of 13 residues. DNA of the CDR3: TGTGCCAGCAGTTTCGGGACTATCAATGAGCAGTTCTTC. It yields the protein CASSFGTINEQFF. Combining the CDR3 with reference TRBV5-6 and TRBJ2-1 gives the whole variable domain DAGVTQSPTHLIKTRGQQVTLRCSPKSGHDTVSWYQQALGQGPQFIFQYYEEEERQRGNFPDRFSGHQFPNYSSELNVNALLLGDSALYLCASSFGTINEQFFGPGTRLTVL.

V and J are TRBV6-5 and TRBJ1-6, with a possible D match to TRBD1 (6 bases). CDR1 and CDR2 from the germline V gene are MNHEY and SVGAGI. The CDR3 length is 13 residues. V gave up 10 bases and J gave up 6 bases, with 13 bases separating them. DNA of the CDR3: TGTGCCACGAGGGGGTGGGGTAATTCACCCCTCCACTTT. Translation gives CATRGWGNSPLHF.

J is TRBJ2-3 and V is TRBV19; maybe TRBD1 (5 bases). V lost 1 base and J 2 bases, leaving 16 bases between the germline ends. CDR1 is LNHDA, CDR2 SQIVND, per germline (reference sequence). The CDR3 sequence is 17 residues long. CDR3 nucleotide sequence: TGTGCCAGTAGTATAGTTGCAGGGTTAGGGGCCACAGATACGCAGTATTTT. It translates to CASSIVAGLGATDTQYF.

This chain connects TRBV6-5 to TRBJ1-5; D is ambiguous. With 3 bases removed from V and 1 base from J, the gap between germline ends came to 7 bases. Germline CDR1 is MNHEY and CDR2 is SVGAGI. The CDR3 length is 14 residues. DNA for the CDR3: TGTGCCAGCAGTTATGCGGGGAGCAATCAGCCCCAGCATTTT. This sequence encodes CASSYAGSNQPQHF.